Following are 9 T cell receptor beta chains from one sample sequenced in a study of T cells in women clearing cervical HPV infection. Assay used: immunoSEQ multiplex PCR; TCRdb lists only in-frame clones, some missing. Its table records 30,000 to 45,000 clones. Sequencing was performed on blood buffy coat. The receptors stem from a woman aged 18 to 75 with a cervical HPV16 infection that either progressed to CIN3+ or cleared (not recorded which).

As regards this clone: From the germline J gene comes the end of the CDR3, since the read stops 3 residues before it. The gene calls are TRBV7-8 and TRBJ2-3, with D perhaps matching TRBD1 (6 bases). This CDR3 has 14 residues. Germline lookup yields CDR1 SGHVS and CDR2 FQNEAQ. CDR3 bases read: TGTGCCAGCAGATGGGGCCGGACAGAAGAGACG. Its protein is CASRWGRTEET. The full CDR3 sequence reads CASRWGRTEETQYF.

About this clone itself: This same CDR3 is encoded by further DNA sequences in the sample. The CDR3 sequence: CSGLGGNSGNTIYF. The sequenced part of the CDR3 DNA is TGCAGCGGGCTGGGGGGAAACTCTGGAAACACC. The rearrangement links TRBV29-1 to TRBJ1-3; weak D call: TRBD1 (5 bases). The CDR3 is cut off 3 residues early in the read; its end comes from the germline J gene. Germline V lookup: CDR1 SQVTM, CDR2 ANQGSEA. Trimming stripped 7 bases from V and 0 bases from J, with 13 bases between. The CDR3 runs to 14 residues.

Worth noting for this clone: From the germline J gene comes the end of the CDR3, since the read stops 3 residues before it. The chain couples TRBV19 to TRBJ1-1; D is ambiguous. The V end was cut by 5 bases, the J end by 4 bases, with 17 bases between. Germline V gene sequence: CDR1 LNHDA, CDR2 SQIVND (reference sequence). The CDR3 spans 15 residues. The CDR3: CASSPRAIRGTEAFF. Incomplete CDR3 DNA: TGTGCCAGTAGTCCCCGGGCCATTCGGGGCACTGAA.

Concerning this clone: The CDR3 end lies 3 residues beyond the end of the read and is filled in from the germline J gene. This chain joins TRBV4-1 and TRBJ1-2; a possible D gene is TRBD1 (5 bases). V lost 0 bases and J lost 5, with 16 bases in between. Germline CDR1 and CDR2: MGHRA and YSYEKL. The CDR3 extends over 16 amino acids. The CDR3 bases that were read are TGCGCCAGCAGCCAAGATCCGTTGGAGGGGTTATATGGC. Protein sequence: CASSQDPLEGLYG. The full CDR3 reads CASSQDPLEGLYGYTF.

Turning to this clone: Sequencing ends 3 residues short of the CDR3 end; the germline J gene provides the rest. The chain uses TRBV7-9 and TRBJ2-1; D possibly corresponds to TRBD2 (6 bases). The CDR3 spans 13 residues. CDR1 and CDR2 from the germline V gene are SEHNR and FQNEAQ (reference sequence). V was trimmed by 9 bases and J by 6 bases, leaving 15 bases between them. The chain's CDR3 is CASLAPVSNEQFF. CDR3 DNA (partial): TGTGCCAGTCTAGCGCCGGTAAGCAATGAG.

Regarding this clone: The read ends 3 residues shy of where the CDR3 ends; the end is completed using the germline J gene. The chain carries TRBV28 and TRBJ2-3; 14 positions match TRBD2. The trim removed 4 bases at V and 6 bases at J, leaving 6 bases unmatched. The CDR3 is made up of 16 amino acids. Germline values: CDR1 MDHEN, CDR2 SYDVKM. Partial CDR3 DNA: TGTGCCAGCAGTTCCATGGGACTAGCGGGGGTGGATACG. Protein sequence: CASSSMGLAGVDT. In full, the CDR3 is CASSSMGLAGVDTQYF.

In the case of this clone: Read data end 3 residues before the CDR3 end; the end is taken from the germline J gene. V and J are TRBV7-2 and TRBJ2-2; D perhaps matches TRBD2 (6 bases). The V gene lost 5 bases and the J gene lost 8 bases, with 12 bases spanning the gap. This CDR3 contains 13 residues. Germline lookup yields CDR1 SGHTA and CDR2 FQGNSA. CDR3 bases read: TGTGCCAGCAGCGCGCTAGCGTCGGGGGAG. Protein: CASSALASGE. The CDR3 in its entirety is CASSALASGELFF. The full variable domain, rest sourced from reference TRBV7-2 and TRBJ2-2, is GAGVSQSPSNKVTEKGKDVELRCDPISGHTALYWYRQSLGQGLEFLIYFQGNSAPDKSGLPSDRFSAERTGGSVSTLTIQRTQQEDSAVYLCASSALASGELFFGEGSRLTVL.

On this clone: The CDR3 goes on 3 residues after the read ends, and that part is filled in from the germline J gene. The rearrangement joins TRBV19 to TRBJ1-5, with D uncertain. Deletions cut 6 bases from V and 0 bases from J, with 12 bases between. Germline-derived CDR1 and CDR2 are LNHDA and SQIVND (reference sequence). This CDR3 is built from 15 residues. The sequenced CDR3 bases are TGTGCCAGTAGGGTGACATCTAATAGCAATCAGCCC. Protein: CASRVTSNSNQP. The entire CDR3 sequence reads CASRVTSNSNQPQHF.

To note about this clone: Sequencing ends 3 residues short of the CDR3 end; the germline J gene provides the rest. J is TRBJ1-4 and V is TRBV7-2, with TRBD1 matching over 7 bases. The CDR3 covers 14 residues. Germline CDR1 SGHTA, CDR2 FQGNSA. The CDR3 sequence is CASSLGGGGSPLFF. The covered CDR3 bases are TGTGCCAGCAGCTTAGGAGGGGGCGGATCACCA. Combining the CDR3 with reference TRBV7-2 and TRBJ1-4 gives the whole variable domain GAGVSQSPSNKVTEKGKDVELRCDPISGHTALYWYRQSLGQGLEFLIYFQGNSAPDKSGLPSDRFSAERTGGSVSTLTIQRTQQEDSAVYLCASSLGGGGSPLFFGSGTQLSVL.